The 27 T cell receptor beta chains presented below share a single source sample, sequenced in a study of T-cell reconstitution after alpha-beta-depleted transplantation in children. The TCRbeta library incorporated unique molecular identifiers. In TCRdb, the PCR reads were re-called with MiXCR into one record per CDR3 protein. Of about 980,000 distinct CDR3 sequences in the sample, roughly 29% are singletons; the top ten hold roughly 28%. Sequenced material: PBMCs, mostly from graft donor cells, taken 360 days after TCRalphabeta/CD19-depleted stem cell transplant. The receptor set was obtained from a boy under two years old who had a stem cell transplant for SCID, so the T cells may come from the graft donor.

J is TRBJ1-1 and V is TRBV19; weak D call: TRBD1 (5 bases). With 5 bases removed from V and 3 bases from J, the gap between germline ends came to 19 bases. The germline V gene has CDR1 LNHDA and CDR2 SQIVND (reference sequence). The CDR3 runs 16 residues. The CDR3 loop is CASSGTRWGWDTEAFF. The CDR3 DNA follows: TGTGCCAGTAGTGGGACGCGCTGGGGATGGGACACTGAAGCTTTCTTT.

This clonotype turned up a few times. J is TRBJ1-6 and V is TRBV12-3 or TRBV12-4; 8 bases agree with TRBD1. The V gene end was trimmed by 5 bases and the J gene end by 3 bases; junction bases not matched to a gene: 6. The CDR3 totals 16 residues. CDR3 DNA sequence: TGTGCCAGCAGTCCACGGGACAGGCTCTATAATTCACCCCTCCACTTT. The encoded protein is CASSPRDRLYNSPLHF.

The J gene is TRBJ1-5, the V gene TRBV12-3 or TRBV12-4; D is undetermined. This CDR3 has 16 residues. With 2 bases removed from V and 4 bases from J, the gap between germline ends came to 15 bases. CDR3 in amino acids: CASSLSRGPSNQPQHF. CDR3 DNA sequence: TGTGCCAGCAGTTTAAGCCGTGGGCCGTCTAATCAGCCCCAGCATTTT.

This clonotype was recorded many times. This chain links TRBV12-3 or TRBV12-4 with TRBJ2-1; D is undetermined. Deletions cut 1 base from V and 10 bases from J, with 5 bases between. The CDR3 is 11 residues long. In nucleotides, the CDR3 is TGTGCCAGCAGTTTAGTGCACGAGCAGTTCTTC. Its protein product is CASSLVHEQFF.

In this sample, this clonotype turned up a few times. The chain joins TRBV7-3 to TRBJ2-3; D not certain. V lost 1 base and J lost 2, with 13 bases in between. This CDR3 has 16 residues. CDR1 is SGHTA and CDR2 is FQGTGA in the germline V gene. CDR3 in DNA: TGTGCCAGCAGCTTAATAGGGCTAATCCCCACAGATACGCAGTATTTT. This gives the protein CASSLIGLIPTDTQYF.

The chain joins TRBV12-3 or TRBV12-4 to TRBJ2-2; a possible D gene is TRBD2 (6 bases). This CDR3 spans 16 amino acids. The V end lost 7 bases, the J end lost 2 bases, and 17 bases lay between the germline ends. The DNA for the CDR3 is TGTGCCAGCATCCCCTCTGGCGGGGTCAACACCGGGGAGCTGTTTTTT. Translated: CASIPSGGVNTGELFF.

The rearrangement joins TRBV12-3 or TRBV12-4 to TRBJ2-7; 7 bases are a match to TRBD1. The CDR3 has 14 residues. V lost 6 bases and J lost 2; bases outside the gene matches: 7. CDR3 loop: CASRAQGSTYEQYF. CDR3 nucleotides: TGTGCCAGCAGGGCACAGGGGTCTACCTACGAGCAGTACTTC.

The sample holds a few counts of this clonotype. The J gene is TRBJ1-2, the V gene TRBV29-1; a weak D match, TRBD1 (5 bases). V lost 7 bases, J lost 12 bases, and 9 bases lay in between. CDR3 length: 8 amino acids. The germline gives CDR1 SQVTM, CDR2 ANQGSEA. The CDR3 DNA follows: TGCAGCGCCCCGGGGGACACCTTC. Translation gives CSAPGDTF. Looking up the rest from reference TRBV29-1 and TRBJ1-2 gives the full variable domain: SAVISQKPSRDICQRGTSLTIQCQVDSQVTMMFWYRQQPGQSLTLIATANQGSEATYESGFVIDKFPISRPNLTFSTLTVSNMSPEDSSIYLCSAPGDTFGSGTRLTVV.

The rearrangement joins TRBV28 to TRBJ1-5, with TRBD1 matching 10 bases. The V and J ends lost 5 bases and 7 bases, in that order; junction bases with no gene match: 17. From germline, CDR1 is MDHEN and CDR2 SYDVKM. The CDR3 has 18 residues. The CDR3 DNA reads TGTGCCAGCAGTCCAGCACCGGGACAGGGGACCCGGAAGCAGCCCCAGCATTTT. Protein: CASSPAPGQGTRKQPQHF.

The rearrangement uses TRBV6-1 and TRBJ2-4; perhaps TRBD2 as D (5 bases). Per germline, CDR1 MNHNS and CDR2 SASEGT. V was shortened by 5 bases and J by 0 bases, with 11 bases between the two germline ends. This CDR3 contains 15 residues. The CDR3 loop is CASSPWETAKNIQYF. DNA of the CDR3: TGTGCCAGCAGTCCCTGGGAGACAGCCAAAAACATTCAGTACTTC.

This clonotype was found a few times. The V call is TRBV20-1, the J call TRBJ2-3; possible D gene TRBD2, 6 bases. The CDR3 runs to 16 residues. Looked up from germline, CDR1 is DFQATT and CDR2 is SNEGSKA (reference sequence). The V gene lost 3 bases and the J gene lost 0 bases, with 16 bases spanning the gap. The CDR3 loop is CSASIRRGASTDTQYF. In DNA, the CDR3 is TGCAGTGCTAGTATACGGCGGGGCGCTAGCACAGATACGCAGTATTTT.

This clonotype was seen only a few times. The chain carries TRBV4-1 and TRBJ2-2; TRBD2 aligns across 13 bases. There are 22 residues in the CDR3. V gave up 0 bases and J gave up 0 bases; unmatched junction bases: 13. Germline V gene data show CDR1 as MGHRA and CDR2 as YSYEKL. The CDR3 spells CASSQDPGLAGATFANTGELFF. In DNA form, the CDR3 reads TGCGCCAGCAGCCAAGATCCCGGACTAGCGGGGGCGACGTTCGCGAACACCGGGGAGCTGTTTTTT.

The V and J genes are TRBV20-1 and TRBJ2-7, with a weak D call TRBD1 (6 bases). Germline lookup yields CDR1 DFQATT and CDR2 SNEGSKA (reference sequence). Trimming removed 0 bases from V and 1 base from J, with 13 bases in between. This CDR3 has 15 residues. CDR3 region: CSARDLGQGSYEQYF. The CDR3 DNA follows: TGCAGTGCTAGAGATCTCGGGCAGGGGTCCTACGAGCAGTACTTC.

This clonotype was seen a few times. The chain links TRBV28 to TRBJ2-5; D may be TRBD1 or TRBD2 (6 bases each). Trimming cost V 3 bases and J 2 bases, with 13 bases left between them. Germline V gene sequence: CDR1 MDHEN, CDR2 SYDVKM. The CDR3 has 15 residues. CDR3 residues: CASSFSRGTQETQYF. The CDR3, as DNA: TGTGCCAGCAGTTTTTCTCGGGGGACACAAGAGACCCAGTACTTC. Looking up the rest from reference TRBV28 and TRBJ2-5 gives the full variable domain: DVKVTQSSRYLVKRTGEKVFLECVQDMDHENMFWYRQDPGLGLRLIYFSYDVKMKEKGDIPEGYSVSREKKERFSLILESASTNQTSMYLCASSFSRGTQETQYFGPGTRLLVL.

The genes are TRBV4-2 and TRBJ2-1, with 9 bases that match TRBD2. Germline CDR1 and CDR2: LGHNA and YNFKEQ. Trimming at V came to 0 bases and at J to 4 bases, leaving 4 bases not matched to a gene. This CDR3 spans 16 amino acids. The CDR3 is CASSQDAAGGYNEQFF. CDR3 DNA sequence: TGTGCCAGCAGCCAAGACGCCGCGGGGGGGTACAATGAGCAGTTCTTC.

This clonotype was counted at least ten times. The CDR3 region has the DNA TGTGCCAGCAGCTTCCCCCCCGGGACAGGGGGGAATGAGCAGTTCTTC. This codes for CASSFPPGTGGNEQFF. The chain uses TRBV5-5 and TRBJ2-1, with TRBD1 matching over 11 bases. CDR3 length equals 16 residues. The V gene end was trimmed by 2 bases and the J gene end by 7 bases; junction bases not matched to a gene: 8. Germline V CDR1 and CDR2: SGHKS, YYEKEE (reference sequence). Full variable domain (missing parts from reference TRBV5-5 and TRBJ2-1): DAGVTQSPTHLIKTRGQQVTLRCSPISGHKSVSWYQQVLGQGPQFIFQYYEKEERGRGNFPDRFSARQFPNYSSELNVNALLLGDSALYLCASSFPPGTGGNEQFFGPGTRLTVL.

This chain joins TRBV20-1 and TRBJ2-2, with 8 nucleotides matching TRBD2. The CDR3 has 17 amino acids. CDR1 and CDR2 (germline): DFQATT, SNEGSKA (reference sequence). With V trimmed by 0 bases and J by 4 bases, 10 bases remained unmatched. In DNA, the CDR3 is TGCAGTGCTAGAGATCCAGGGGCTAGCGGGTCCACCGGGGAGCTGTTTTTT. As protein: CSARDPGASGSTGELFF.

V is TRBV19 and J is TRBJ2-3, with 11 bases lining up with TRBD1. This CDR3 has 15 amino acids. Trimming at V came to 3 bases and at J to 4 bases, leaving 3 bases not matched to a gene. Germline values: CDR1 LNHDA, CDR2 SQIVND (reference sequence). In nucleotides, the CDR3 is TGTGCCAGTAGTATCATGGGACAGGGGGCAGATACGCAGTATTTT. This sequence encodes CASSIMGQGADTQYF.

This clonotype was seen only a few times. The chain is built from TRBV4-3 and TRBJ2-7; D gene uncertain. The CDR3 sequence is 14 residues long. The germline V gene encodes CDR1 LGHNA and CDR2 YSLEER. The V end lost 11 bases, the J end lost 5 bases, and 22 bases lay between the germline ends. The CDR3: CAAKCRDPTDEQYF. CDR3 nucleotide sequence: TGCGCCGCTAAGTGTCGTGACCCGACCGACGAGCAGTACTTC.

V usage is TRBV5-1 and J usage is TRBJ2-5; the match to TRBD1 covers 8 bases. The junction had 5 bases not matched to a gene; V was cut back by 2 bases and J by 5 bases. The CDR3 consists of 14 residues. Looked up from germline, CDR1 is SGHRS and CDR2 is YFSETQ. The CDR3, as DNA: TGCGCCAGCAGCTTCCAGGGGGCGATGGAGACCCAGTACTTC. Its protein product is CASSFQGAMETQYF.

J is TRBJ2-3 and V is TRBV7-3; D is uncertain. Looked up from germline, CDR1 is SGHTA and CDR2 is FQGTGA. Deletions cut 0 bases from V and 0 bases from J, with 10 bases between. This CDR3 is 16 amino acids long. The CDR3 loop is CASSLTFGPSTDTQYF. CDR3 sequence (DNA): TGTGCCAGCAGCTTAACGTTTGGTCCTAGCACAGATACGCAGTATTTT.

The V gene is TRBV12-3 or TRBV12-4, the J gene TRBJ1-1, with a weak D call TRBD1 (6 bases). The CDR3 extends over 17 amino acids. With 3 bases removed from V and 3 bases from J, the gap between germline ends came to 20 bases. CDR3 amino acids: CASSFPITQRGDTEAFF. The DNA of the CDR3 is TGTGCCAGCAGTTTCCCAATCACACAAAGGGGGGACACTGAAGCTTTCTTT.

V and J are TRBV7-2 and TRBJ2-7; D unresolved. From germline, CDR1 is SGHTA and CDR2 FQGNSA. Trimming left V 4 bases short and J 1 base short, with 8 bases between. The CDR3 is 13 residues long. CDR3 region: CASSYRWSYEQYF. DNA for the CDR3: TGTGCCAGCAGCTACAGATGGTCCTACGAGCAGTACTTC.

The gene calls are TRBV7-8 and TRBJ2-1, with 10 bases lining up with TRBD2. CDR3 length equals 16 residues. After removal of 3 bases from V and 7 bases from J, the junction contained 9 bases not matched to a gene. Germline values: CDR1 SGHVS, CDR2 FQNEAQ. The CDR3 loop reads CASSFVAGGLRNEQFF. DNA of the CDR3: TGTGCCAGCAGCTTTGTAGCGGGGGGCCTACGTAATGAGCAGTTCTTC.

In this sample, this clonotype turned up many times. V gene TRBV20-1 combines with J gene TRBJ1-2; D uncertain. CDR3 length: 13 amino acids. Germline assignment: CDR1 DFQATT and CDR2 SNEGSKA (reference sequence). Deletions cut 0 bases from V and 10 bases from J, with 15 bases between. The CDR3 DNA reads TGCAGTGCTAGAGATCTCGTACGTTTGGACTACACCTTC. This gives the protein CSARDLVRLDYTF.

The rearrangement uses TRBV27 and TRBJ1-5; no clear D gene. From germline, CDR1 is MNHEY and CDR2 SMNVEV (reference sequence). V was cut by 0 bases and J by 9 bases, with 15 bases left in between. The CDR3 consists of 15 residues. CDR3 loop: CASSLSAGGGRPQHF. The CDR3 nucleotides are TGTGCCAGCAGTTTATCGGCAGGAGGTGGGCGGCCCCAGCATTTT.

V gene TRBV20-1 combines with J gene TRBJ2-5; 8 nucleotides align to TRBD1. The V and J ends lost 6 bases and 3 bases, in that order; junction bases with no gene match: 12. This CDR3 is built from 15 residues. CDR1 is DFQATT and CDR2 is SNEGSKA in the germline V gene (reference sequence). The CDR3: CSAQGRTGIEETQYF. The CDR3 region has the DNA TGCAGTGCCCAAGGAAGGACAGGGATTGAAGAGACCCAGTACTTC.